This is a list of T cell receptor beta chains from one sample in a study of T cells in Graves' hyperthyroidism and ophthalmopathy. One entry per CDR3 protein, called by TCRdb with MiXCR from the multiplex PCR reads. Of around 340,000 distinct CDR3 sequences listed, roughly a sixth are singletons. The sample taken for sequencing was blood. The source of these receptors is a woman in her twenties or thirties with Graves' hyperthyroidism that later progressed to Graves' ophthalmopathy. The CDR3 runs from the conserved cysteine through the conserved F or W. The order of the fields is J gene, V gene, CDR3 length, CDR3 protein.

j_call: TRBJ2-7; v_call: TRBV25-1; cdr3_length: 17; cdr3_aa: CASSDHGLAGPNYEQYF
j_call: TRBJ2-7; v_call: TRBV6-1; cdr3_length: 14; cdr3_aa: CATPRDPYIYEQYF
j_call: .; v_call: TRBV9; cdr3_length: 15; cdr3_aa: CASSDSGPSYNEQYF
j_call: TRBJ1-1; v_call: TRBV12-3/TRBV12-4; cdr3_length: 14; cdr3_aa: CASRFPEGLTEAFF
j_call: TRBJ1-3; v_call: TRBV12-3/TRBV12-4; cdr3_length: 13; cdr3_aa: CASSSLSGNTIYF
j_call: TRBJ2-3; v_call: TRBV15; cdr3_length: 17; cdr3_aa: CATKLSSGSGVGDTQYF
j_call: TRBJ2-1; v_call: TRBV9; cdr3_length: 14; cdr3_aa: CASSAGLDLNEQFF
j_call: TRBJ2-1; v_call: TRBV7-3; cdr3_length: 13; cdr3_aa: CASSQGPAWEQFF
j_call: TRBJ1-2; v_call: TRBV3-1; cdr3_length: 16; cdr3_aa: CASSPPDYGTTYGYTF
j_call: TRBJ1-2; v_call: TRBV5-1; cdr3_length: 18; cdr3_aa: CASSLPGQLLSPNYGYTF
j_call: TRBJ1-2; v_call: TRBV19; cdr3_length: 11; cdr3_aa: CATLEAAGYTF
j_call: TRBJ1-1; v_call: TRBV27; cdr3_length: 13; cdr3_aa: CASSFPGGTEAFF
j_call: TRBJ2-1; v_call: TRBV20-1; cdr3_length: 17; cdr3_aa: CSAGGTSGRGDMGEQFF
j_call: TRBJ1-3; v_call: TRBV7-2; cdr3_length: 15; cdr3_aa: CASSFAGGSGNTIYF
j_call: TRBJ2-1; v_call: TRBV28; cdr3_length: 12; cdr3_aa: CASSFRSGEQFF
j_call: TRBJ2-2; v_call: TRBV20-1; cdr3_length: 17; cdr3_aa: CSARHNRGAANTGELFF
j_call: TRBJ2-1; v_call: TRBV6-5; cdr3_length: 12; cdr3_aa: CASSYSTGEQFF
j_call: TRBJ2-1; v_call: TRBV18; cdr3_length: 15; cdr3_aa: CASSPQGGSYNEQFF
j_call: TRBJ2-2; v_call: TRBV5-8; cdr3_length: 16; cdr3_aa: CASSLVDRGFTGELFF
j_call: TRBJ1-2; v_call: TRBV6-1; cdr3_length: 17; cdr3_aa: CASSGPGTLFGGGGYTF
j_call: TRBJ2-1; v_call: TRBV5-1; cdr3_length: 15; cdr3_aa: CASSLLFPHTNEQFF
j_call: TRBJ1-2; v_call: TRBV15; cdr3_length: 11; cdr3_aa: CATSNGAARTF
j_call: TRBJ1-4; v_call: TRBV20-1; cdr3_length: 15; cdr3_aa: CSARTFGSSNEKLFF
j_call: TRBJ2-7; v_call: TRBV6-1; cdr3_length: 16; cdr3_aa: CASSEDDLRSFYEQYF
j_call: TRBJ1-5; v_call: TRBV19; cdr3_length: 16; cdr3_aa: CASSIEDRNSNQPQHF
j_call: TRBJ1-1; v_call: TRBV19; cdr3_length: 15; cdr3_aa: CASREGGFLYSEAFF
j_call: TRBJ2-7; v_call: TRBV19; cdr3_length: 17; cdr3_aa: CASSSLRQGRFLSEQYF
j_call: TRBJ2-3; v_call: TRBV19; cdr3_length: 14; cdr3_aa: CATSNSIAADTQYF
j_call: TRBJ2-5; v_call: TRBV7-9; cdr3_length: 18; cdr3_aa: CASSSREWALSIGETQYF
j_call: TRBJ2-7; v_call: TRBV29-1; cdr3_length: 14; cdr3_aa: CSVGTGTSSYEQYF
j_call: TRBJ2-3; v_call: TRBV5-1; cdr3_length: 15; cdr3_aa: CASSLEGESTDTQYF
j_call: TRBJ1-4; v_call: TRBV19; cdr3_length: 15; cdr3_aa: CASRTLTTTNEKLFF
j_call: TRBJ2-2; v_call: TRBV4-1; cdr3_length: 16; cdr3_aa: CASSQEGHTNTGELFF
j_call: TRBJ2-5; v_call: TRBV28; cdr3_length: 14; cdr3_aa: CASSLDSFMETQYF
j_call: TRBJ2-6; v_call: TRBV3-1; cdr3_length: 16; cdr3_aa: CASTRDGNSGANVLTF
j_call: TRBJ1-2; v_call: TRBV15; cdr3_length: 11; cdr3_aa: CATHWGDGYTF
j_call: TRBJ2-3; v_call: TRBV15; cdr3_length: 13; cdr3_aa: CATSRGSPDTQYF
j_call: TRBJ2-2; v_call: TRBV30; cdr3_length: 12; cdr3_aa: CAWSVRTGELFF
j_call: TRBJ2-3; v_call: TRBV5-1; cdr3_length: 14; cdr3_aa: CASSLSDNTDTQYF
j_call: TRBJ1-3; v_call: TRBV19; cdr3_length: 12; cdr3_aa: CASTRPGNTIYF